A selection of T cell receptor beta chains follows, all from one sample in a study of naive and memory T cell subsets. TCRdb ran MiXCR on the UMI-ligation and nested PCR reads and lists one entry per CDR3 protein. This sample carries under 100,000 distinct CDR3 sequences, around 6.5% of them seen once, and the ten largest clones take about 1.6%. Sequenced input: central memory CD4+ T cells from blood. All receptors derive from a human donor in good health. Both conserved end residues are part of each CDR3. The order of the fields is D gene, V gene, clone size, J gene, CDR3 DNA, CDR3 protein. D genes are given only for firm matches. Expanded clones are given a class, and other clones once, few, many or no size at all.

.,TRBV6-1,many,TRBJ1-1,TGTGCCAGCAGTGATTGGGGACCGGCTTTCTTT,CASSDWGPAFF
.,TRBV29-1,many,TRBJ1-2,TGCAGCGGAGGGGAAAATGGCTACACCTTC,CSGGENGYTF
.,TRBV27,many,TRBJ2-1,TGTGCCAGCAGTTTCCGGGCAGGGAACTACAATGAGCAGTTCTTC,CASSFRAGNYNEQFF
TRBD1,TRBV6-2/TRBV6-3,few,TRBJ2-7,TGTGCCAGCAGAACCCCGGGACAGGGGTACGAGCAGTACTTC,CASRTPGQGYEQYF
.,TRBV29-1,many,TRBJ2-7,TGCAGCGCCCAGAGTACCAGCTCCTACGAGCAGTACTTC,CSAQSTSSYEQYF
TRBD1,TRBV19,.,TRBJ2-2,TGTGCCAGTAGTTCCCAGGGGGCAGGGAACACCGGGGAGCTGTTTTTT,CASSSQGAGNTGELFF
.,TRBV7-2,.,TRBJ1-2,TGTGCCAGCAGCCAATTAAACTATGGCTACACCTTC,CASSQLNYGYTF
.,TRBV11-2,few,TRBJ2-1,TGTGCCAGCAGCTTAGCGATTCAGTACAATGAGCAGTTCTTC,CASSLAIQYNEQFF
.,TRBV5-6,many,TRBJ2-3,TGTGCCAGCAGCCGGGGAGATACGCAGTATTTT,CASSRGDTQYF
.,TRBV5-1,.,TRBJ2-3,TGCGCCAGCAGCTACGGCGGGGGCCCCACAGATACGCAGTATTTT,CASSYGGGPTDTQYF
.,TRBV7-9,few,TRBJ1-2,TGTGCCAGCAGCCCGGCCAGGGACTATGGCTACACCTTC,CASSPARDYGYTF
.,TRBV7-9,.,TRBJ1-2,TGTGCCAGCAGGCCGAAGACCGGGGGGAGCCGGGCCTATGGCTACACCTTC,CASRPKTGGSRAYGYTF
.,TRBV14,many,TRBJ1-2,TGTGCCAGCAGCCAAGTTTATGGAGGGATACTAAACTATGGCTACACCTTC,CASSQVYGGILNYGYTF